Sequencing of this TCR beta chain was carried out in a study of T cell changes during pregnancy in multiple sclerosis. The CDR3 is 22 amino acids. Trimming cost V 0 bases and J 5 bases; bases outside gene matches: 26. Germline V gene sequence: CDR1 LNHNV, CDR2 YYDKDF (reference sequence). Data came from immunoSEQ multiplex PCR; TCRdb stores just in-frame clones and leaves some out. The sample has approximately 23,000 clones, 91% seen once; the top ten hold 0.6% to 0.7%. Here the sequenced sample was CD4+ T cells from peripheral blood mononuclear cells, taken in the third trimester of pregnancy. The chain recombines TRBV15 with TRBJ2-5; 8 positions match TRBD2. This TCR was recovered from a female donor in good health, enrolled as a control in a pregnancy study. CDR3 DNA sequence: TGTGCCACCAGCAGAGAGGGTGGTGGGTCGGCACGGGGGGGGCCATTGCGGGAGACCCAGTACTTC. This codes for CATSREGGGSARGGPLRETQYF.